The clone carrying this T cell receptor beta chain has a handful of counts. The assay was immunoSEQ multiplex PCR, and TCRdb's table has in-frame clones only and misses some. The sample consists of more than 90,000 clones, 70% to 90% of them appearing once. The sample is drawn from a study of T cell responses to AZD1222 COVID-19 vaccine. Study details: Second-dose intervals near 4 or 12 weeks were combined.

This CDR3 has 15 amino acids. CDR1 and CDR2 from the germline V gene are SGHAT and FQNNGV. J gave up 6 bases and V 6 bases, and 7 bases lay outside the gene matches. The chain carries TRBV11-2 and TRBJ1-6; 8 bases are shared with TRBD1. Sequenced material: peripheral blood, taken on day 0 of AZD1222 vaccination. The sequence was obtained from an adult in good health. The CDR3 here is CASRRQGSINSPLHF. CDR3 DNA: TGTGCCAGCAGACGACAGGGGTCGATTAATTCACCCCTCCACTTT.